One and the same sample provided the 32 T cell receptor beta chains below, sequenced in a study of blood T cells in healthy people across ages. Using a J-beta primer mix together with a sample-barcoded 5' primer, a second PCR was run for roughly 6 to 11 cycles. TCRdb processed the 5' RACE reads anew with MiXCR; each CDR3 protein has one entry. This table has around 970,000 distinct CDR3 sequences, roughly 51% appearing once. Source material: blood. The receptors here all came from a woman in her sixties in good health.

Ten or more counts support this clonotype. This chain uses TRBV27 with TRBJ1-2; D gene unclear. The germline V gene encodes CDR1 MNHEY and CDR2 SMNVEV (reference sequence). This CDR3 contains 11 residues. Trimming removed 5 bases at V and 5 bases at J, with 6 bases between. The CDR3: CASSPSYGYTF. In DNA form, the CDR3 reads TGTGCCAGCAGTCCCAGTTATGGCTACACCTTC.

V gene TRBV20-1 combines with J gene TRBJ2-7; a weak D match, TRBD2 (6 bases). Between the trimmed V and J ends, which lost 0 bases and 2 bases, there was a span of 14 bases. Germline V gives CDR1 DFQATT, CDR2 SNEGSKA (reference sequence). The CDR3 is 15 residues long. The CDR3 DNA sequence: TGCAGTGCTAGAGATCTGGCTAGCGCGACCTACGAGCAGTACTTC. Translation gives CSARDLASATYEQYF.

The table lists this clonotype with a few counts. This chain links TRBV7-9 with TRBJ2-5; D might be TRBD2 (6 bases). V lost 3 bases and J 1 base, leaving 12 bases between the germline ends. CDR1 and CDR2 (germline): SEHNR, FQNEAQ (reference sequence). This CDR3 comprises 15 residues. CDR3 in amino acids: CASSFGAGAQETQYF. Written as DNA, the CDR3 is TGTGCCAGCAGCTTTGGAGCGGGTGCCCAAGAGACCCAGTACTTC.

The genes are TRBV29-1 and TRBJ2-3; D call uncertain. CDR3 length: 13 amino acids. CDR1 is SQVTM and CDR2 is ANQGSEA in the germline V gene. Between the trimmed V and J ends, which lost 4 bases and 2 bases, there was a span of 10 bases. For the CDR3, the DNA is TGCAGCGTTGCAGAGATCCTCACAGATACGCAGTATTTT. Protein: CSVAEILTDTQYF.

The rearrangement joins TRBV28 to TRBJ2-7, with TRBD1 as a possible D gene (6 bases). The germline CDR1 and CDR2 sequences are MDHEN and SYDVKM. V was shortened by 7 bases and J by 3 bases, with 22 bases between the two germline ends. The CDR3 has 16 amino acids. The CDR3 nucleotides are TGTGCCAGCATAGGACAGAGCCAAAGCCCAATCTACGAGCAGTACTTC. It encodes CASIGQSQSPIYEQYF.

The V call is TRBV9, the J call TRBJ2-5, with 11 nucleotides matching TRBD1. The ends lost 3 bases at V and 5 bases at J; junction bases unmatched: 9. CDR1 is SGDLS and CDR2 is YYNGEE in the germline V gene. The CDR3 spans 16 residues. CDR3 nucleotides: TGTGCCAGCAGCGGACGCGGGACAGGGGGTTGGGAGACCCAGTACTTC. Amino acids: CASSGRGTGGWETQYF. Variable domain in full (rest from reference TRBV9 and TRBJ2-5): DSGVTQTPKHLITATGQRVTLRCSPRSGDLSVYWYQQSLDQGLQFLIQYYNGEERAKGNILERFSAQQFPDLHSELNLSSLELGDSALYFCASSGRGTGGWETQYFGPGTRLLVL.

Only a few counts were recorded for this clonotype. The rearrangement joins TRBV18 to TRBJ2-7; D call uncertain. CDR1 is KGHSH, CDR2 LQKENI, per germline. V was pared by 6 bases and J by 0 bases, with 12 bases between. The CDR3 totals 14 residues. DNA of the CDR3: TGTGCCAGCTCTCCCAATTTGGACTCCTACGAGCAGTACTTC. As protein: CASSPNLDSYEQYF.

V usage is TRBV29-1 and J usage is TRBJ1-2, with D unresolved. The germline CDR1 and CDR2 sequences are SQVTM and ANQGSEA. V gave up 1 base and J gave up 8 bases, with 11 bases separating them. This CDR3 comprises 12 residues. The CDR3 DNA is TGCAGCGTTGAAGTTAATGTATTCGGCTACACCTTC. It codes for CSVEVNVFGYTF.

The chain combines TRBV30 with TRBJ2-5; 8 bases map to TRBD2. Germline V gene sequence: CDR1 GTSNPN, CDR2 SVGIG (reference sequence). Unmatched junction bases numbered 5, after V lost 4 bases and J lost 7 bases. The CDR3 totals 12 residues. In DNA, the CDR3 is TGTGCCTGGATCACCGCGGGAGGGACCCAGTACTTC. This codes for CAWITAGGTQYF. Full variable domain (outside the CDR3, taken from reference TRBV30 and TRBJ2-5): SQTIHQWPATLVQPVGSPLSLECTVEGTSNPNLYWYRQAAGRGLQLLFYSVGIGQISSEVPQNLSASRPQDRQFILSSKKLLLSDSGFYLCAWITAGGTQYFGPGTRLLVL.

The CDR3 sequence is CASSYSATSVRSSYNEQFF. The CDR3 DNA follows: TGTGCCAGCAGTTACTCGGCAACTAGCGTGAGGAGCTCCTACAATGAGCAGTTCTTC. The rearrangement uses TRBV6-5 and TRBJ2-1, with TRBD2 matching over 7 bases. CDR3 length equals 19 residues. Trimming at V came to 0 bases and at J to 0 bases, leaving 11 bases not matched to a gene. In germline, CDR1 is MNHEY, CDR2 SVGAGI.

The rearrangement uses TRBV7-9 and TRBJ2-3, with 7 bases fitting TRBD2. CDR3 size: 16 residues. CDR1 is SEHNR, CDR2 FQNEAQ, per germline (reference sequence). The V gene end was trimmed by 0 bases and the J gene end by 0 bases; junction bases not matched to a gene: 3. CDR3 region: CASSLALGGSTDTQYF. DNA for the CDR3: TGTGCCAGCAGCTTAGCACTCGGGGGGAGCACAGATACGCAGTATTTT.

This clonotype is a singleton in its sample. The CDR3 here is CASSRFGGSEQYF. Here the CDR3 DNA reads TGTGCCAGCTCCCGGTTTGGGGGTTCCGAGCAGTACTTC. This chain links TRBV18 with TRBJ2-5; either TRBD1 or TRBD2 may fit D (5 bases each). The DNA matches TRBJ2-7 better at its end, which makes the J call doubtful. The germline CDR1 and CDR2 sequences are KGHSH and LQKENI. This CDR3 region has 13 residues.

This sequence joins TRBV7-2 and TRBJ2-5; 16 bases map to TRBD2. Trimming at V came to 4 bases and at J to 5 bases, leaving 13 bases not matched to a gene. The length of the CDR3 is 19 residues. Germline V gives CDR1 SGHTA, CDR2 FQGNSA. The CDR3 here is CASSSGLAGGPRGVETQYF. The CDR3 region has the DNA TGTGCCAGCAGCTCGGGACTAGCGGGAGGGCCCAGGGGAGTGGAGACCCAGTACTTC.

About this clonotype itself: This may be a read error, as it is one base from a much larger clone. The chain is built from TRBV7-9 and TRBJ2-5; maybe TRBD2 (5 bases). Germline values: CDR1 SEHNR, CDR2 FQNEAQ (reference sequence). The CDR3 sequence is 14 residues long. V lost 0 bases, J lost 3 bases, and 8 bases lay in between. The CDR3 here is CASSLAAGEETQYF. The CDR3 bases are TGTGCCAGCAGCTTAGCCGCCGGGGAAGAGACCCAGTACTTC.

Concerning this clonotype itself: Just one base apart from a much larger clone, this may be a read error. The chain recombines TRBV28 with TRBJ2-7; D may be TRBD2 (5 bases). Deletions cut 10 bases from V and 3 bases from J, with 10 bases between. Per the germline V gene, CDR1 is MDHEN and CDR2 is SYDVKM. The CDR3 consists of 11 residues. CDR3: CATIDYYEQYF. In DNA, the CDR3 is TGTGCCACCATTGACTACTACGAGCAGTACTTC.

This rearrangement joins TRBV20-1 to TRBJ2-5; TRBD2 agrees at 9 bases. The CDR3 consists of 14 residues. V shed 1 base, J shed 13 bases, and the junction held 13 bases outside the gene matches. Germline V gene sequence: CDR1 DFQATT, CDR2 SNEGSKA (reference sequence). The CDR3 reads CSARGSGRGGNWYF. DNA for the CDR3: TGCAGTGCTAGAGGTAGCGGGAGAGGTGGTAATTGGTACTTC.

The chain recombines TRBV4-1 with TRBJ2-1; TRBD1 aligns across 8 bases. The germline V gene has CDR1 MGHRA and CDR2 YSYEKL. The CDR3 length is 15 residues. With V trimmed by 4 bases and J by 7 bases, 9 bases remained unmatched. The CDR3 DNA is TGCGCCAGCAGCCGCCGCGAGACAGGGGTAAATGAGCAGTTCTTC. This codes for CASSRRETGVNEQFF.

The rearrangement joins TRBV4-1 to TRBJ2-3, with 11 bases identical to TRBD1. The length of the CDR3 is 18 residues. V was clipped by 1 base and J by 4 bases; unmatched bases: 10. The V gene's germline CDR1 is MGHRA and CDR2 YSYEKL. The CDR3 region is CASSQVVHGTGGADTQYF. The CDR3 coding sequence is TGCGCCAGCAGCCAAGTGGTCCACGGGACAGGGGGGGCAGATACGCAGTATTTT.

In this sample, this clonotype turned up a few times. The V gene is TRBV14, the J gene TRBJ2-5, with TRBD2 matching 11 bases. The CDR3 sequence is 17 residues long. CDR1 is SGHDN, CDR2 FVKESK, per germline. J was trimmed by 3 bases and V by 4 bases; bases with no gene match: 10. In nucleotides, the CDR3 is TGTGCCAGCAGCCTAAGAAATCCGGGACTAGCGGAAGAGACCCAGTACTTC. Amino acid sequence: CASSLRNPGLAEETQYF.

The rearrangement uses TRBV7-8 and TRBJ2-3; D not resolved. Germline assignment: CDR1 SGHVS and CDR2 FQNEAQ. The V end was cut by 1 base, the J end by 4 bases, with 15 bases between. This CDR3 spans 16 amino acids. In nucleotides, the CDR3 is TGTGCCAGCAGCTTAGGCGCGTTACGATTAGCAGATACGCAGTATTTT. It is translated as CASSLGALRLADTQYF. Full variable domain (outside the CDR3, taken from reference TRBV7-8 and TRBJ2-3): GAGVSQSPRYKVAKRGQDVALRCDPISGHVSLFWYQQALGQGPEFLTYFQNEAQLDKSGLPSDRFFAERPEGSVSTLKIQRTQQEDSAVYLCASSLGALRLADTQYFGPGTRLTVL.

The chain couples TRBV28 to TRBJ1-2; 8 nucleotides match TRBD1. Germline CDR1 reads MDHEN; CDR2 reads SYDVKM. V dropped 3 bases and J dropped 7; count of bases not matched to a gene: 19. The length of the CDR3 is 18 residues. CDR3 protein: CASSLLGSTGQGVSGYTF. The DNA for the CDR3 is TGTGCCAGCAGTTTGCTCGGGAGCACCGGACAGGGCGTCTCTGGCTACACCTTC.

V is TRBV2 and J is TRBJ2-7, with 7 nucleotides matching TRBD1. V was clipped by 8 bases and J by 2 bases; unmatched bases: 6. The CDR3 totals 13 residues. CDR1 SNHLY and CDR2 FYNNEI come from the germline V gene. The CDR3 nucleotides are TGTGCCAGCCTAGACAGGGCCACCTACGAGCAGTACTTC. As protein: CASLDRATYEQYF.

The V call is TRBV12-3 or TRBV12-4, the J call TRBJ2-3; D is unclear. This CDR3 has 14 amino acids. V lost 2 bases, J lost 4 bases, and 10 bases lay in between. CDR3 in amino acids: CASSLSSVADTQYF. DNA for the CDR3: TGTGCCAGCAGTTTATCCTCGGTGGCAGATACGCAGTATTTT.

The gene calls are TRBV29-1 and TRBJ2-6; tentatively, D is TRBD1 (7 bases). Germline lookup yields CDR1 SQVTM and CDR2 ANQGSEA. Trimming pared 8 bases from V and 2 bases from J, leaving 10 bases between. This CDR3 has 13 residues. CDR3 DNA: TGCAGCATCAGGGGGGCTGGGGCCAACGTCCTGACTTTC. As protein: CSIRGAGANVLTF.

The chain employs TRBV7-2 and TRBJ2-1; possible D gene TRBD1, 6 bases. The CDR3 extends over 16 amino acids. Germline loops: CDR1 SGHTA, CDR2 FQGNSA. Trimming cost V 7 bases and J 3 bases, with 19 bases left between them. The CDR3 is CASTEAGEYLYNEQFF. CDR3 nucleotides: TGTGCCAGCACAGAAGCAGGGGAGTACCTCTACAATGAGCAGTTCTTC.

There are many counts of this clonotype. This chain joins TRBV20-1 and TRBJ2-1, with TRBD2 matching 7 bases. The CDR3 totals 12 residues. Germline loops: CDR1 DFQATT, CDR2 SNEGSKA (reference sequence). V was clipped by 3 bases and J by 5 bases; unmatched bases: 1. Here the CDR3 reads CSASLADNEQFF. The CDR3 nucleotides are TGCAGTGCTAGCCTAGCGGACAATGAGCAGTTCTTC.

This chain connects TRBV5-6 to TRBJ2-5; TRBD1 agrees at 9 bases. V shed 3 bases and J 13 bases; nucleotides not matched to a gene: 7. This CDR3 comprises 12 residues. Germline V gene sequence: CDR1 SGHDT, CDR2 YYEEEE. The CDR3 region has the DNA TGTGCCAGCAGCTCTACAGGGGGCAATAGGTACTTC. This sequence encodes CASSSTGGNRYF.

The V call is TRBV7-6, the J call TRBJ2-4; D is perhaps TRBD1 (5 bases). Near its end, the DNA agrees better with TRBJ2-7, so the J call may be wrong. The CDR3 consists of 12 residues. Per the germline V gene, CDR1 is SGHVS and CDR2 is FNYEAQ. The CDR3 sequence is CASSHPGNEQYF. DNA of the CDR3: TGTGCCAGCAGCCATCCAGGGAACGAGCAGTACTTC.

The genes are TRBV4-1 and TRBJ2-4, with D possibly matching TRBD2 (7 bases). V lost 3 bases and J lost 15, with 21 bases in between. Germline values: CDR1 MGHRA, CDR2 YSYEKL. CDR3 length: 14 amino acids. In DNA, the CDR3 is TGCGCCAGCAGCCACGCGGGGGCCGGAGAGACCCTGTACTTC. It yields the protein CASSHAGAGETLYF.

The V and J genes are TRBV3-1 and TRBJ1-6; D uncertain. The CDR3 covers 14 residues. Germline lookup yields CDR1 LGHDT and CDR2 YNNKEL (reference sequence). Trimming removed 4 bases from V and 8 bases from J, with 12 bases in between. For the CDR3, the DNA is TGTGCCAGCAGCCTGGGATCGTGGCATTCACCCCTCCACTTT. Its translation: CASSLGSWHSPLHF.

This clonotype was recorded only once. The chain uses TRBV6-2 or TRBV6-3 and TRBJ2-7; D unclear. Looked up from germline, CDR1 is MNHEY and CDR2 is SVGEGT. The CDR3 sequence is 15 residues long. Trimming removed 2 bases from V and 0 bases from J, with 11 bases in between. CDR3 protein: CASSYGQPGSYEQYF. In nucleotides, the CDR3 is TGTGCCAGCAGTTACGGGCAGCCTGGCTCCTACGAGCAGTACTTC.

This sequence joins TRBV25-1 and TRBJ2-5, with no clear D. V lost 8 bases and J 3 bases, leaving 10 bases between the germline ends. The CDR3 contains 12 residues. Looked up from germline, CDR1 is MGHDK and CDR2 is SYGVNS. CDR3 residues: CASVGREETQYF. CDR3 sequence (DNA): TGTGCCAGCGTTGGAAGGGAAGAGACCCAGTACTTC.